The 29 T cell receptor beta chains given below trace back to one sample, sequenced in a study of cytomegalovirus exposure and HLA in healthy donors. The study ran its PCR with 60 Vbeta and 13 Jbeta primers. Repertoires were generated with immunoSEQ multiplex PCR, while TCRdb's copy carries only in-frame clones and drops some. The data include 150,000 to 200,000 clones; the top ten clones carry less than 0.9%. Material for sequencing was PBMCs. These receptors all come from a boy between 5 and 17 years old in good health and CMV-seronegative.

The rearrangement uses TRBV9 and TRBJ2-5, with 9 positions matching TRBD2. Trimming at V came to 1 base and at J to 4 bases, leaving 5 bases not matched to a gene. Germline assignment: CDR1 SGDLS and CDR2 YYNGEE. This CDR3 spans 15 amino acids. CDR3 sequence: CASSVFSGGSETQYF. DNA of the CDR3: TGTGCCAGCAGCGTATTTAGCGGGGGATCAGAGACCCAGTACTTC.

V gene TRBV7-9 combines with J gene TRBJ1-5; 10 bases fit TRBD1. The CDR3 covers 17 residues. The junction had 9 bases not matched to a gene; V was cut back by 3 bases and J by 4 bases. Germline V gene data show CDR1 as SEHNR and CDR2 as FQNEAQ (reference sequence). CDR3 region: CASSFGTGALFNQPQHF. In DNA form, the CDR3 reads TGTGCCAGCAGCTTCGGGACAGGGGCCCTTTTTAATCAGCCCCAGCATTTT.

The chain carries TRBV7-2 and TRBJ2-1, with no clear D. The CDR3 sequence is 12 residues long. V was trimmed by 1 base and J by 15 bases, leaving 13 bases between them. Germline V gene lookup returns CDR1 SGHTA and CDR2 FQGNSA. This CDR3 reads CASSLGGQLWFF. The CDR3 nucleotides are TGTGCCAGCAGCTTAGGTGGGCAACTGTGGTTCTTC.

The V gene is TRBV5-6, the J gene TRBJ2-5, with D perhaps matching TRBD1 (5 bases). The assigned J gene may be wrong: the sequence end matches TRBJ2-7 better. The CDR3 loop spans 16 amino acids. Germline V lookup: CDR1 SGHDT, CDR2 YYEEEE. The CDR3 protein is CASSLAGQGSSYEQYF. The DNA for the CDR3 is TGTGCCAGCAGCTTGGCCGGTCAGGGTAGCTCCTACGAGCAGTACTTC.

The rearrangement uses TRBV7-9 and TRBJ2-3; D uncertain. Per the germline V gene, CDR1 is SEHNR and CDR2 is FQNEAQ (reference sequence). The length of the CDR3 is 16 residues. V lost 2 bases to trimming and J lost 6 bases, with 18 bases between them. The DNA for the CDR3 is TGTGCCAGCAGCTTAAAAAACCTCGTGGCACCCGATACGCAGTATTTT. Protein: CASSLKNLVAPDTQYF.

The chain is built from TRBV28 and TRBJ2-2; tentatively, D is TRBD2 (5 bases). The CDR3 has 17 residues. Germline lookup yields CDR1 MDHEN and CDR2 SYDVKM. V was pared by 5 bases and J by 0 bases, with 16 bases between. The CDR3 loop is CASSKPILGANTGELFF. The CDR3 bases are TGTGCCAGCAGTAAACCGATACTAGGAGCGAACACCGGGGAGCTGTTTTTT.

The rearrangement joins TRBV5-1 to TRBJ2-5; 10 bases fit TRBD1. This CDR3 comprises 18 residues. Germline assignment: CDR1 SGHRS and CDR2 YFSETQ. V lost 4 bases to trimming and J lost 0 bases; unmatched junction nucleotides: 12. CDR3 nucleotides: TGCGCCAGCAGCACAAACCCCGGACAGGGGGTAAACCAAGAGACCCAGTACTTC. Amino acids: CASSTNPGQGVNQETQYF. Full variable domain (outside the CDR3, taken from reference TRBV5-1 and TRBJ2-5): KAGVTQTPRYLIKTRGQQVTLSCSPISGHRSVSWYQQTPGQGLQFLFEYFSETQRNKGNFPGRFSGRQFSNSRSEMNVSTLELGDSALYLCASSTNPGQGVNQETQYFGPGTRLLVL.

The chain combines TRBV6-5 with TRBJ1-4; TRBD1 matches 9 bases. The V gene end was trimmed by 6 bases and the J gene end by 8 bases; junction bases not matched to a gene: 7. Germline V gene sequence: CDR1 MNHEY, CDR2 SVGAGI. The CDR3 spans 14 residues. CDR3 nucleotide sequence: TGTGCCAGCAGGAAGGGACAGGGCCGCGAAAAACTGTTTTTT. Encoded protein: CASRKGQGREKLFF.

This chain connects TRBV27 to TRBJ2-1; weak D call: TRBD2 (5 bases). In germline, CDR1 is MNHEY, CDR2 SMNVEV (reference sequence). The V end was cut by 5 bases, the J end by 7 bases, with 12 bases between. The CDR3 sequence is 13 residues long. The CDR3 reads CASSLSRGNEQFF. CDR3 nucleotide sequence: TGTGCCAGCAGTCTCAGTCGCGGGAATGAGCAGTTCTTC.

V is TRBV11-2 and J is TRBJ1-2, with a possible D match to TRBD1 (6 bases). The CDR3 sequence is 13 residues long. V was clipped by 4 bases and J by 8 bases, with 14 bases between them. Germline V lookup: CDR1 SGHAT, CDR2 FQNNGV. This CDR3 is CASSSTGFVGYTF. DNA for the CDR3: TGTGCCAGCAGCTCAACAGGGTTTGTCGGCTACACCTTC. Drawing the rest from reference TRBV11-2 and TRBJ1-2, the complete variable domain is EAGVAQSPRYKIIEKRQSVAFWCNPISGHATLYWYQQILGQGPKLLIQFQNNGVVDDSQLPKDRFSAERLKGVDSTLKIQPAKLEDSAVYLCASSSTGFVGYTFGSGTRLTVV.

This sequence joins TRBV18 and TRBJ2-3; D not certain. Trimming pared 1 base from V and 4 bases from J, leaving 9 bases between. The CDR3 consists of 14 residues. Looked up from germline, CDR1 is KGHSH and CDR2 is LQKENI. DNA for the CDR3: TGTGCCAGCTCACCACTTGGCCTTTCAGATACGCAGTATTTT. It codes for CASSPLGLSDTQYF.

This chain connects TRBV2 to TRBJ2-7, with a tentative D call TRBD1 (6 bases). Germline CDR1 SNHLY, CDR2 FYNNEI. Between the trimmed V and J ends, which lost 6 bases and 5 bases, there was a span of 14 bases. The CDR3 spans 13 residues. DNA of the CDR3: TGTGCCAGCAGCTACAGGGCGTCCAACGAGCAGTACTTC. Translating it yields CASSYRASNEQYF.

The chain couples TRBV7-9 to TRBJ1-1; 7 nucleotides agree with TRBD1. The germline CDR1 and CDR2 sequences are SEHNR and FQNEAQ (reference sequence). The length of the CDR3 is 18 residues. Trimming cost V 2 bases and J 3 bases; bases outside gene matches: 15. Written as DNA, the CDR3 is TGTGCCAGCAGCTTACCAGGGGGTATAGGGGCTTTGGACACTGAAGCTTTCTTT. This gives the protein CASSLPGGIGALDTEAFF.

This chain connects TRBV5-6 to TRBJ2-5, with a possible D match to TRBD2 (6 bases). CDR1 is SGHDT, CDR2 YYEEEE, per germline. Trimming cost V 2 bases and J 0 bases, with 11 bases left between them. The CDR3 contains 15 residues. The CDR3 nucleotides are TGTGCCAGCAGCTTCGGGACTGCCAACCAAGAGACCCAGTACTTC. Its translation: CASSFGTANQETQYF. Variable domain in full (rest from reference TRBV5-6 and TRBJ2-5): DAGVTQSPTHLIKTRGQQVTLRCSPKSGHDTVSWYQQALGQGPQFIFQYYEEEERQRGNFPDRFSGHQFPNYSSELNVNALLLGDSALYLCASSFGTANQETQYFGPGTRLLVL.

V gene TRBV9 combines with J gene TRBJ2-3, with 8 bases matching TRBD2. The germline V gene encodes CDR1 SGDLS and CDR2 YYNGEE. Losses at the gene ends were 0 bases for V and 2 bases for J; bases not matched to a gene: 5. There are 16 residues in the CDR3. This chain's CDR3 is CASSVAFSGVTDTQYF. The CDR3 DNA reads as TGTGCCAGCAGCGTAGCTTTTAGCGGGGTCACAGATACGCAGTATTTT.

V and J are TRBV19 and TRBJ1-2, with D unclear. Trimming removed 5 bases at V and 5 bases at J, with 15 bases between. Per germline, CDR1 LNHDA and CDR2 SQIVND (reference sequence). The CDR3 contains 14 residues. CDR3 amino acids: CASSPPADSYGYTF. DNA of the CDR3: TGTGCCAGTAGTCCCCCGGCGGACTCGTATGGCTACACCTTC.

This chain links TRBV6-5 with TRBJ1-1; tentatively, D is TRBD1 (6 bases). Trimming took off 2 bases at V and 0 bases at J, with 10 bases between the two ends. This CDR3 has 15 amino acids. Germline V gene data show CDR1 as MNHEY and CDR2 as SVGAGI. The CDR3 DNA follows: TGTGCCAGCAGTTACGAGGGGGTAGTGAACACTGAAGCTTTCTTT. It codes for CASSYEGVVNTEAFF.

The rearrangement links TRBV30 to TRBJ1-1, with D possibly matching TRBD1 (5 bases). CDR1 is GTSNPN, CDR2 SVGIG, per germline (reference sequence). The CDR3 runs 11 residues. V lost 5 bases to trimming and J lost 4 bases, with 8 bases between them. The CDR3 region is CAWQGRTEAFF. CDR3 in DNA: TGTGCCTGGCAGGGCCGCACTGAAGCTTTCTTT.

V usage is TRBV18 and J usage is TRBJ2-1, with D unclear. V dropped 6 bases and J dropped 1 base, with 10 bases sitting between them. The CDR3 is 14 amino acids. Germline V CDR1 and CDR2: KGHSH, LQKENI. The CDR3 sequence: CASSPRESYNEQFF. The DNA of the CDR3 is TGTGCCAGCTCGCCTCGCGAATCCTACAATGAGCAGTTCTTC.

The V and J genes are TRBV5-5 and TRBJ1-1; 7 bases agree with TRBD1. CDR1 is SGHKS, CDR2 YYEKEE, per germline (reference sequence). The J segment lost 4 bases and the V segment lost 0 bases, leaving 6 bases of the junction unmatched. This CDR3 is built from 15 residues. CDR3 coding DNA: TGTGCCAGCAGCTTGGAACAGGGGATAAGCACTGAAGCTTTCTTT. Translation: CASSLEQGISTEAFF.

The V call is TRBV5-1, the J call TRBJ2-5; 7 bases are a match to TRBD2. The length of the CDR3 is 16 residues. V trimming: 4 bases; J trimming: 2 bases; junction bases outside the gene matches: 11. Germline V lookup: CDR1 SGHRS, CDR2 YFSETQ. CDR3 nucleotides: TGCGCCAGCAGCCCCCTTGGACTAGTGATTCAAGAGACCCAGTACTTC. Its protein product is CASSPLGLVIQETQYF.

J is TRBJ2-5 and V is TRBV5-4; D possibly corresponds to TRBD2 (6 bases). In germline, CDR1 is SGHNT, CDR2 YYREEE (reference sequence). V was pared by 0 bases and J by 2 bases, with 11 bases between. The CDR3 covers 15 residues. The CDR3 here is CASSLGSGVQETQYF. The CDR3 coding sequence is TGTGCCAGCAGCTTGGGTTCGGGGGTACAAGAGACCCAGTACTTC.

The chain carries TRBV2 and TRBJ2-1; D gene unclear. There are 12 residues in the CDR3. The V and J ends lost 6 bases and 6 bases respectively, with 9 bases between them. From germline, CDR1 is SNHLY and CDR2 FYNNEI. CDR3 in amino acids: CASRVESNEQFF. The CDR3 DNA reads as TGTGCCAGCAGGGTCGAGTCCAATGAGCAGTTCTTC.

The V call is TRBV19, the J call TRBJ2-5, with D perhaps TRBD2 (5 bases). The V and J ends lost 1 base and 4 bases respectively, with 10 bases between them. The CDR3 has 14 amino acids. The germline V gene has CDR1 LNHDA and CDR2 SQIVND (reference sequence). Here the CDR3 reads CASSIGGFSETQYF. CDR3 nucleotides: TGTGCCAGTAGTATAGGAGGGTTCTCAGAGACCCAGTACTTC.

The V call is TRBV7-4, the J call TRBJ1-1; unclear D gene. Germline loops: CDR1 SGHVT, CDR2 SQSDAQ. The CDR3 contains 12 residues. V dropped 5 bases and J dropped 8 bases, with 12 bases sitting between them. The CDR3 is CASSPRETEAFF. CDR3 bases: TGTGCCAGCAGCCCCCGGGAGACCGAAGCTTTCTTT.

The gene calls are TRBV7-9 and TRBJ2-1; 8 bases match TRBD2. V was pared by 8 bases and J by 9 bases, with 9 bases of the junction left unmatched. The length of the CDR3 is 13 residues. Germline V gene lookup returns CDR1 SEHNR and CDR2 FQNEAQ (reference sequence). CDR3 nucleotides: TGTGCCAGCCACGTGGGGACTAGTGGTGAGCAGTTCTTC. Translating it yields CASHVGTSGEQFF.

This chain connects TRBV5-1 to TRBJ2-2, with D hard to call. V lost 0 bases and J lost 4, with 13 bases in between. The V gene's germline CDR1 is SGHRS and CDR2 YFSETQ. This CDR3 comprises 16 residues. CDR3 bases: TGCGCCAGCAGCTTGGGCGTTCCCAAGAGCACCGGGGAGCTGTTTTTT. This gives the protein CASSLGVPKSTGELFF.

A note on this clone: One junction end disagrees with the germline gene, perhaps due to a read error. The genes are TRBV9 and TRBJ2-3, with a weak D call TRBD2 (6 bases). CDR3 length: 15 amino acids. Per the germline V gene, CDR1 is SGDLS and CDR2 is YYNGEE. This CDR3 is CTSSSAIERADTQYF. For the CDR3, the DNA is TGTACCAGCAGCTCAGCGATAGAGCGGGCAGATACGCAGTATTTT.

This rearrangement joins TRBV2 to TRBJ2-3; 8 bases are shared with TRBD2. The germline gives CDR1 SNHLY, CDR2 FYNNEI. The CDR3 length is 12 residues. V was pared by 7 bases and J by 9 bases, with 6 bases of the junction left unmatched. The CDR3: CASNNRGGTQYF. The CDR3 DNA is TGTGCCAGCAATAACCGGGGGGGGACGCAGTATTTT. Full variable domain (remainder filled in from reference TRBV2 and TRBJ2-3): EPEVTQTPSHQVTQMGQEVILRCVPISNHLYFYWYRQILGQKVEFLVSFYNNEISEKSEIFDDQFSVERPDGSNFTLKIRSTKLEDSAMYFCASNNRGGTQYFGPGTRLTVL.